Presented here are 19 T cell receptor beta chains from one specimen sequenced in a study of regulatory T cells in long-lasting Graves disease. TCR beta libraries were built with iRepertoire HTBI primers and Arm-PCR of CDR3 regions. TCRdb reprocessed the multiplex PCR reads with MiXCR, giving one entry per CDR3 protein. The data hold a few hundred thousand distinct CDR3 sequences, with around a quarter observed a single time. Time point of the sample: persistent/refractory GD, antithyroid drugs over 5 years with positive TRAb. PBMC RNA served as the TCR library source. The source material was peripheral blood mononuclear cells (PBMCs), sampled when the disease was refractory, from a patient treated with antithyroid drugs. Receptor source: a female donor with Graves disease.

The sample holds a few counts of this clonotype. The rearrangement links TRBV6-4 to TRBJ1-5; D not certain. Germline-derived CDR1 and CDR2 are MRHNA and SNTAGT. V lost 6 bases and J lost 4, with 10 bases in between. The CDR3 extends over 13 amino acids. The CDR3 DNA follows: TGTGCCAGCAGATGGTGGAGAAATCAGCCCCAGCATTTT. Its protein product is CASRWWRNQPQHF.

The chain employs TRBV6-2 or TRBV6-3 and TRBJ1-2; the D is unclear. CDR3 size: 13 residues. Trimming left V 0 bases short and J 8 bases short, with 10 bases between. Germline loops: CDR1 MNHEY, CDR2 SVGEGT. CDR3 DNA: TGTGCCAGCAGTTACTCGGGGATGTACGGCTACACCTTC. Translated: CASSYSGMYGYTF.

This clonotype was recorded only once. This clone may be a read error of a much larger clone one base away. The CDR3 nucleotides read TGTGCCATCAGCGCCGCAGGGACGATCGGCTACACCTTC. It yields the protein CAISAAGTIGYTF. The chain employs TRBV7-9 and TRBJ1-2; TRBD1 might be the D (5 bases). This CDR3 is 13 amino acids long. Germline CDR1 SEHNR, CDR2 FQNEAQ (reference sequence).

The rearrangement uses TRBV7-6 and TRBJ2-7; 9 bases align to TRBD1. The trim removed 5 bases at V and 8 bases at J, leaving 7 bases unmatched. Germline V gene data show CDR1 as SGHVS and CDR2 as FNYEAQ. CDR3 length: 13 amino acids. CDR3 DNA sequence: TGTGCCAGCAGCGCCGGGACAGGGCGTCAGCAGTACTTC. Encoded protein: CASSAGTGRQQYF.

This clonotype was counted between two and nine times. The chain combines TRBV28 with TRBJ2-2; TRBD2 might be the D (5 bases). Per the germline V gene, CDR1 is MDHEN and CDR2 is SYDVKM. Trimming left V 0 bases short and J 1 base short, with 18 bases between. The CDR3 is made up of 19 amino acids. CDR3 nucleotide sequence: TGTGCCAGCAGTTTATGCAGAGGTCGGCTAGAGGGGAACACCGGGGAGCTGTTTTTT. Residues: CASSLCRGRLEGNTGELFF.

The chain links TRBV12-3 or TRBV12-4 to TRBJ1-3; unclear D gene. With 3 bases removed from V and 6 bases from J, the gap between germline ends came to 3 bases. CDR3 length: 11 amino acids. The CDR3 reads CASSFSNTIYF. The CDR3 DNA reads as TGTGCCAGCAGTTTTTCAAACACCATATATTTT.

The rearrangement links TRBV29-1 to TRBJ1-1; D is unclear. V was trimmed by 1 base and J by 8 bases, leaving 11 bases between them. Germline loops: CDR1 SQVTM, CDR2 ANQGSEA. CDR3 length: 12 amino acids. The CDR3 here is CSVEGLRREAFF. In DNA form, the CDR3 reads TGCAGCGTTGAAGGACTCCGGAGAGAAGCTTTCTTT.

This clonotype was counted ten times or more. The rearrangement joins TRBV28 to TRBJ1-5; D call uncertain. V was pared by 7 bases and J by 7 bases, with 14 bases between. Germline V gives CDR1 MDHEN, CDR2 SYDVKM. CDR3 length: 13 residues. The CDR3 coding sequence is TGTGCCAGCAATAGGCCACTAGTCCAGCCCCAGCATTTT. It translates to CASNRPLVQPQHF.

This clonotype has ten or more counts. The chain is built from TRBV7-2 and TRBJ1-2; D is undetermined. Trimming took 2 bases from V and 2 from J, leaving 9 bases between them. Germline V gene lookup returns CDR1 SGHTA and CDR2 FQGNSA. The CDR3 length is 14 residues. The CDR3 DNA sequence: TGTGCCAGCAGCTTAAGTTCTGCCAACTATGGCTACACCTTC. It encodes CASSLSSANYGYTF.

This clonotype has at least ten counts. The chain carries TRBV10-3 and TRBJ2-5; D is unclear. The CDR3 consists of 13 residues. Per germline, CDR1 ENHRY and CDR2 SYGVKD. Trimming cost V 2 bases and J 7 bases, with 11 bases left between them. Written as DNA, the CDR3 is TGTGCCATCAGTGAGAGGGCCGGTCGGACCCAGTACTTC. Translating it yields CAISERAGRTQYF.

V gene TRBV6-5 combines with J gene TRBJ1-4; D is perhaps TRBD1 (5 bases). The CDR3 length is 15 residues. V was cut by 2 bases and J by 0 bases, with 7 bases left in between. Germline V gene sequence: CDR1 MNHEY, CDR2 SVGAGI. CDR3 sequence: CASSYGGATNEKLFF. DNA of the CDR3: TGTGCCAGCAGTTACGGGGGTGCAACTAATGAAAAACTGTTTTTT.

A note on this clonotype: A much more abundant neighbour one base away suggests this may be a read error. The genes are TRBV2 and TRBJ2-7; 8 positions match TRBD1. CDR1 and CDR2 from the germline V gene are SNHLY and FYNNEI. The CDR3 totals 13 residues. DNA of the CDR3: TGTGCCAGCAGTGGACAGGGGAATGGCGAGCAGTGCTTC. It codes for CASSGQGNGEQCF.

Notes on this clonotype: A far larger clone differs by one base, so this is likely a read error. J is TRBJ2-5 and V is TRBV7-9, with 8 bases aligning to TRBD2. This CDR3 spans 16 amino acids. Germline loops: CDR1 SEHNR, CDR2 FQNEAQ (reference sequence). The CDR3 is CVSSPGGWRAGETQYF. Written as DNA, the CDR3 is TGTGTCAGCAGCCCGGGGGGGTGGAGGGCCGGCGAGACCCAGTACTTC. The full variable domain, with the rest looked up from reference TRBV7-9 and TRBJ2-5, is DTGVSQNPRHKITKRGQNVTFRCDPISEHNRLYWYRQTLGQGPEFLTYFQNEAQLEKSRLLSDRFSAERPKGSFSTLEIQRTEQGDSAMYLCVSSPGGWRAGETQYFGPGTRLLVL.

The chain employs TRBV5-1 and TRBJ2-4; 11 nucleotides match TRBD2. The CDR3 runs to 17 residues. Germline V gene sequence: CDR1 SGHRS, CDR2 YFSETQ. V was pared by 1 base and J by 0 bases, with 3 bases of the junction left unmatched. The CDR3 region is CASSLPGLAGAKNIQYF. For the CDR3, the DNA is TGCGCCAGCAGCTTGCCCGGACTAGCGGGAGCCAAAAACATTCAGTACTTC.

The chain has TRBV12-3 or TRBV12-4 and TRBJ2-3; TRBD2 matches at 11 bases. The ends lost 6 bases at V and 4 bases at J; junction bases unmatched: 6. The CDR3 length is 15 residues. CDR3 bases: TGTGCCAGCAGCCATAGCGGGAGGGGGCCAGATACGCAGTATTTT. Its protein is CASSHSGRGPDTQYF.

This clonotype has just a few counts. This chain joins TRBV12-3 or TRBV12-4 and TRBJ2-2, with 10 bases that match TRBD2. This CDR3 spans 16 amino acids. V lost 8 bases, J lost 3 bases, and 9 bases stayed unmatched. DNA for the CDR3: TGTGCCAGCTGTAAGGGACTAGCGATTTACACCGGGGAGCTGTTTTTT. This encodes CASCKGLAIYTGELFF.

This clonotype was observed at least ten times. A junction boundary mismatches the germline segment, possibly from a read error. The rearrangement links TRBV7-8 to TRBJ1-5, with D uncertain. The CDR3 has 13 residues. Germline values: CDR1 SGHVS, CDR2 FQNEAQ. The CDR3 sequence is CASSDRIGMIIRF. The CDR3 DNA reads TGTGCCAGCAGCGACCGCATAGGGATGATAATTCGCTTT.

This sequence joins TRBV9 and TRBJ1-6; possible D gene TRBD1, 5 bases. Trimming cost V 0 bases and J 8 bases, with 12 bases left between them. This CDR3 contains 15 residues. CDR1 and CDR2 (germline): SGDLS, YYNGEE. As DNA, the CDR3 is TGTGCCAGCAGCGTAGATGCAGGGAGGGATTCACCCCTCCACTTT. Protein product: CASSVDAGRDSPLHF. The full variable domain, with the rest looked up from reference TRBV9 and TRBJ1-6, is DSGVTQTPKHLITATGQRVTLRCSPRSGDLSVYWYQQSLDQGLQFLIQYYNGEERAKGNILERFSAQQFPDLHSELNLSSLELGDSALYFCASSVDAGRDSPLHFGNGTRLTVT.

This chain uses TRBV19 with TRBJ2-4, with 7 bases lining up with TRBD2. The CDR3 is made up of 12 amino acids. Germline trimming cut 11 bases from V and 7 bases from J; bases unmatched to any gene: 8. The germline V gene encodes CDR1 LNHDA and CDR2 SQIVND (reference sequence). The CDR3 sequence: CAVRDGGNIQYF. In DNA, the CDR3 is TGTGCCGTCCGGGACGGGGGGAACATTCAGTACTTC.